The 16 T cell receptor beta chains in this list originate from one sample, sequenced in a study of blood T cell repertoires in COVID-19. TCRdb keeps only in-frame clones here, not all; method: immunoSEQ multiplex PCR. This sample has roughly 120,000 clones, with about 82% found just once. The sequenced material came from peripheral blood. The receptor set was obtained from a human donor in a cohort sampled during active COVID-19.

CDR3 in amino acids: CASSFQQGYEQYF. The CDR3 DNA reads TGTGCCAGCAGCTTCCAACAGGGCTACGAGCAGTACTTC. The chain uses TRBV7-2 and TRBJ2-7, with D maybe TRBD1 (6 bases). This CDR3 has 13 amino acids. The V and J ends lost 3 bases and 3 bases respectively, with 9 bases between them. Germline V gene data show CDR1 as SGHTA and CDR2 as FQGNSA.

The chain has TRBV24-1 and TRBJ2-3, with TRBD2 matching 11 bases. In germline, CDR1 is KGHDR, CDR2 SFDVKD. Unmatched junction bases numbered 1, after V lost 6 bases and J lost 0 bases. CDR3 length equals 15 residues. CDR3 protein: CATSRLAGSTDTQYF. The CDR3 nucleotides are TGTGCCACCAGTAGACTAGCGGGGAGCACAGATACGCAGTATTTT.

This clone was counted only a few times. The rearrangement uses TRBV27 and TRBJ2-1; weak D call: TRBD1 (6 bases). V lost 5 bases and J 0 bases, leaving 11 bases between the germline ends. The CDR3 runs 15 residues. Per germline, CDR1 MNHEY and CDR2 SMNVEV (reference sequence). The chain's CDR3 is CASSPTGSSYNEQFF. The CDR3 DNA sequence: TGTGCCAGCAGTCCAACAGGGAGCTCCTACAATGAGCAGTTCTTC.

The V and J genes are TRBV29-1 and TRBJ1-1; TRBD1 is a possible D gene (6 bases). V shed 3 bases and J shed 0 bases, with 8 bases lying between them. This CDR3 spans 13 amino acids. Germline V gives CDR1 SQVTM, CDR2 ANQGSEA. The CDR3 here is CSVEGHLNTEAFF. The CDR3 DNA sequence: TGCAGCGTTGAGGGACACCTGAACACTGAAGCTTTCTTT.

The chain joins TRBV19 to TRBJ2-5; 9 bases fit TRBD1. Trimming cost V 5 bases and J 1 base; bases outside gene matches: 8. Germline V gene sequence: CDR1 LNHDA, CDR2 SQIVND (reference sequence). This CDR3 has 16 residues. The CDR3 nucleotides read TGTGCCAGTAGTGGGGGACAGGGAATATTCCAAGAGACCCAGTACTTC. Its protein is CASSGGQGIFQETQYF.

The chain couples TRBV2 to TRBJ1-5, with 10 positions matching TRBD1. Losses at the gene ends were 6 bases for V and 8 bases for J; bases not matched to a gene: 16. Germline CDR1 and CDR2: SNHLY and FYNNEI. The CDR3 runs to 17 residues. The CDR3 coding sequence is TGTGCCAGCAGAAACGCTAGGGGACAGGGGATCTGGGAGCCCCAGCATTTT. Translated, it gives CASRNARGQGIWEPQHF.

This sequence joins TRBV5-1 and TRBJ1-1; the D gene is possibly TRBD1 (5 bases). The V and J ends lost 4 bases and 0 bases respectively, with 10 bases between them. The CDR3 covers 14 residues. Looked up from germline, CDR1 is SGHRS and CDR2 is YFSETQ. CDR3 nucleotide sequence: TGCGCCAGCAGCGTCCGGGGGATGAACACTGAAGCTTTCTTT. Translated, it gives CASSVRGMNTEAFF.

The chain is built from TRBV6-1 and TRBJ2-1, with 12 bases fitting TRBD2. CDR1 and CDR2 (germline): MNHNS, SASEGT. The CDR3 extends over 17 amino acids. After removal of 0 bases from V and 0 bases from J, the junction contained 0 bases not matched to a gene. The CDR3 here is CASSEATSGSSYNEQFF. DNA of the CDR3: TGTGCCAGCAGTGAAGCGACTAGCGGGAGCTCCTACAATGAGCAGTTCTTC.

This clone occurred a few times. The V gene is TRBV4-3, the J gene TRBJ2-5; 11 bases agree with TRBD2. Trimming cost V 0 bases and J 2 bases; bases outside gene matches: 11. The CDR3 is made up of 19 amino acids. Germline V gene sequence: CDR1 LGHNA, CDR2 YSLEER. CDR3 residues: CASSQDQYGRLAGQETQYF. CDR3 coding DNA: TGCGCCAGCAGCCAAGATCAATACGGAAGACTAGCGGGACAAGAGACCCAGTACTTC.

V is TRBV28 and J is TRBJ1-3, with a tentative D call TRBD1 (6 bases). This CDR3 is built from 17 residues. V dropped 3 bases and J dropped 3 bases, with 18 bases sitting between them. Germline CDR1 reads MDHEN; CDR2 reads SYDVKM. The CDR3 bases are TGTGCCAGCAGTTTTTCCGGGACACCCAGCCGTGGAAACACCATATATTTT. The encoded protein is CASSFSGTPSRGNTIYF.

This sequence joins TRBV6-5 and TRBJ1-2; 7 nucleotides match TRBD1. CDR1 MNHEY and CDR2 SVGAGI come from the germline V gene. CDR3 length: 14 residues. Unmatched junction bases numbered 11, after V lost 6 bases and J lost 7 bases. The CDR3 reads CASSESYRGGGYTF. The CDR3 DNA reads TGTGCCAGCAGCGAGAGTTACAGGGGAGGTGGCTACACCTTC.

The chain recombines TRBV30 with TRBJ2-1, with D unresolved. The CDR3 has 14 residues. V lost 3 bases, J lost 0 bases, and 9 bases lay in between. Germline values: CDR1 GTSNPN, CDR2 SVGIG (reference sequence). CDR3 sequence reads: CAWSHLSSYNEQFF. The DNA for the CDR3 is TGTGCCTGGAGCCACCTGAGCTCCTACAATGAGCAGTTCTTC.

The CDR3 protein is CASSPAGQNTGELFF. DNA of the CDR3: TGCGCCAGCAGCCCTGCGGGGCAGAACACCGGGGAGCTGTTTTTT. The chain combines TRBV5-1 with TRBJ2-2; tentatively, D is TRBD2 (6 bases). CDR3 length: 15 residues. The V gene's germline CDR1 is SGHRS and CDR2 YFSETQ. V lost 4 bases, J lost 1 base, and 11 bases lay in between.

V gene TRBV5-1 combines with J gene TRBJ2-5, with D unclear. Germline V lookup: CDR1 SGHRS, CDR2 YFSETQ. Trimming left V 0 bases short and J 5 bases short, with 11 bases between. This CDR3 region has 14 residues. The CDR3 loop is CASSLDPGPETQYF. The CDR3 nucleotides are TGCGCCAGCAGCTTGGATCCGGGTCCGGAGACCCAGTACTTC.

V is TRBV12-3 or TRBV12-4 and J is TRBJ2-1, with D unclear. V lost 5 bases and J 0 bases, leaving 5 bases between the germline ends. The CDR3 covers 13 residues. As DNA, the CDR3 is TGTGCCAGCAGTCTCAGCTCCTACAATGAGCAGTTCTTC. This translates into CASSLSSYNEQFF.

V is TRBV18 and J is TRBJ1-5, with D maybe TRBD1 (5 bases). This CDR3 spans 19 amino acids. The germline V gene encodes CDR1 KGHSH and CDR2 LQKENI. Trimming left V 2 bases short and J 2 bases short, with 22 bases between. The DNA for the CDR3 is TGTGCCAGCTCACCATTACCAGTTTCTCGGGGGATTGGCAATCAGCCCCAGCATTTT. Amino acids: CASSPLPVSRGIGNQPQHF.